This TCR beta chain was profiled in a study of blood T cell repertoires in COVID-19. Study-level background: Spain, Italy and the United States supplied samples that represented acute and convalescent COVID-19. Sources were T cells, B-cell-depleted T cells, or PBMCs; the material itself was cDNA or gDNA.

V was clipped by 4 bases and J by 11 bases, with 15 bases between them. The CDR3 extends over 12 amino acids. The germline CDR1 and CDR2 sequences are SEHNR and FQNEAQ (reference sequence). Per the original data handling: Scientists estimated how many nucleated cells there were by amplifying reference gene primers. Produced via immunoSEQ multiplex PCR; TCRdb's table is partial and in-frame only. The V and J calls and clone size were taken over from that table, and D and trimming were inferred from the DNA. Here the sample spans just over 250,000 clones, around 87% being singletons. The sequence was obtained from a woman in her fifties or sixties with acute or convalescent COVID-19. The sequenced sample was peripheral blood. The chain combines TRBV7-9 with TRBJ2-7; TRBD2 might be the D (6 bases). Here the CDR3 reads CASSSLDAGKYF. CDR3 nucleotide sequence: TGTGCCAGCAGCTCCCTTGATGCGGGGAAGTACTTC.